Each of the 9 T cell receptor beta chains below was sequenced from the same sample in a study of CD8 T cells in Susac syndrome. It was with random hexamers that roughly 0.5 to 1 ug RNA was reverse transcribed. TCRdb re-called the immunoSEQ multiplex PCR reads through MiXCR, storing one row per CDR3 protein. The sample lists a few hundred thousand distinct CDR3 sequences, approximately 95% seen once, with 0.082% in the top ten. The sample consisted of CD4+ T cells from PBMCs. Every receptor here comes from a human donor with multiple sclerosis.

The chain employs TRBV3-1 and TRBJ2-7; TRBD2 agrees at 9 bases. Germline V gene sequence: CDR1 LGHDT, CDR2 YNNKEL (reference sequence). V lost 4 bases to trimming and J lost 4 bases; unmatched junction nucleotides: 2. This CDR3 is built from 13 residues. The CDR3 region is CASSRAGGYEQYF. DNA for the CDR3: TGTGCCAGCAGCCGGGCGGGGGGGTACGAGCAGTACTTC.

The V gene is TRBV19, the J gene TRBJ1-5; D remains ambiguous. CDR3 size: 13 residues. CDR1 and CDR2 from the germline V gene are LNHDA and SQIVND (reference sequence). V lost 8 bases, J lost 6 bases, and 14 bases lay in between. This CDR3 is CASEETWGQPQHF. CDR3 DNA: TGTGCCAGTGAAGAGACTTGGGGTCAGCCCCAGCATTTT.

The chain joins TRBV18 to TRBJ2-7; the D gene is possibly TRBD1 (6 bases). Germline V gives CDR1 KGHSH, CDR2 LQKENI. Trimming took off 2 bases at V and 7 bases at J, with 15 bases between the two ends. This CDR3 has 14 amino acids. The CDR3 region is CASSPGGQLGEQYF. CDR3 bases: TGTGCCAGCTCACCAGGGGGCCAGCTGGGAGAGCAGTACTTC.

This clonotype was seen once. The gene calls are TRBV20-1 and TRBJ2-2, with D possibly TRBD2 on 6 matching bases. CDR1 DFQATT and CDR2 SNEGSKA come from the germline V gene (reference sequence). The germline V and J ends were trimmed by 4 bases and 2 bases, with 14 bases remaining between them. The CDR3 consists of 15 residues. For the CDR3, the DNA is TGCAGTGCTAATGCAGGGAGGCTTAACACCGGGGAGCTGTTTTTT. Translated, it gives CSANAGRLNTGELFF.

J is TRBJ1-2 and V is TRBV7-9; no reliable D call. Per germline, CDR1 SEHNR and CDR2 FQNEAQ (reference sequence). Trimming removed 5 bases at V and 8 bases at J, with 18 bases between. This CDR3 is 14 amino acids long. In nucleotides, the CDR3 is TGTGCCAGCAGCCCCGCCCGTTGGAGCGGAGGCTACACCTTC. It translates to CASSPARWSGGYTF.

The chain uses TRBV29-1 and TRBJ2-7; TRBD2 might be the D (5 bases). The CDR3 loop spans 12 amino acids. The germline CDR1 and CDR2 sequences are SQVTM and ANQGSEA. Trimming stripped 4 bases from V and 0 bases from J, with 7 bases between. CDR3 amino acids: CSVAGNSYEQYF. The CDR3 DNA follows: TGCAGCGTTGCCGGGAACTCCTACGAGCAGTACTTC.

The chain recombines TRBV5-1 with TRBJ2-5; D remains unclear. V lost 1 base and J 1 base, leaving 11 bases between the germline ends. CDR3 length: 15 amino acids. Per germline, CDR1 SGHRS and CDR2 YFSETQ. In DNA form, the CDR3 reads TGCGCCAGCAGCTTGCTATCGGTTTCCCAAGAGACCCAGTACTTC. It yields the protein CASSLLSVSQETQYF. The complete variable domain, with remaining parts taken from reference TRBV5-1 and TRBJ2-5, reads KAGVTQTPRYLIKTRGQQVTLSCSPISGHRSVSWYQQTPGQGLQFLFEYFSETQRNKGNFPGRFSGRQFSNSRSEMNVSTLELGDSALYLCASSLLSVSQETQYFGPGTRLLVL.

V gene TRBV9 combines with J gene TRBJ2-2, with a possible D match to TRBD1 (5 bases). V lost 0 bases, J lost 5 bases, and 11 bases lay in between. In germline, CDR1 is SGDLS, CDR2 YYNGEE. The CDR3 is made up of 15 amino acids. CDR3 amino acids: CASSVAPGRTGELFF. The CDR3 DNA reads as TGTGCCAGCAGCGTAGCTCCAGGGCGGACCGGGGAGCTGTTTTTT.

The genes are TRBV7-2 and TRBJ2-7, with a possible D match to TRBD2 (6 bases). Trimming removed 5 bases from V and 1 base from J, with 15 bases in between. CDR3 length equals 15 residues. Germline values: CDR1 SGHTA, CDR2 FQGNSA. CDR3 DNA: TGTGCCAGCAGCCCAGACGGACTACTTTCCTACGAGCAGTACGTC. It yields the protein CASSPDGLLSYEQYV.